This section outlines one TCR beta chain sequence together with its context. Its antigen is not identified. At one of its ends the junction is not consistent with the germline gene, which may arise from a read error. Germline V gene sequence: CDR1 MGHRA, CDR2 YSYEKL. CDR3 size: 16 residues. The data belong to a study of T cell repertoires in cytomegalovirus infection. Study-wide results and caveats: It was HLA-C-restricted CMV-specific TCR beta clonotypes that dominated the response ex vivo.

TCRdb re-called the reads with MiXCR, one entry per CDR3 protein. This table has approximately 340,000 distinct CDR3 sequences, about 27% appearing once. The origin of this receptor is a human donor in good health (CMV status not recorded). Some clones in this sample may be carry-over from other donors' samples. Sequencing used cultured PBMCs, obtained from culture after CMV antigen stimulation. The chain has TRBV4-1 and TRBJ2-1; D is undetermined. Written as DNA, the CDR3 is TGTGCCAGCAGCCAAGAGTGGCGCCAGGCCTACAATGAGCAGTTCTTC. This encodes CASSQEWRQAYNEQFF.